The clone carrying this T cell receptor (beta chain) was recorded at least ten times. As yet, its antigen is unknown. This record comes from a study of regulatory T cells in long-lasting Graves disease. Study information: Disease was considered persistent Graves' disease after over 5 years of antithyroid drugs (with positive TSH receptor antibodies).

Time point here: persistent/refractory GD, antithyroid drugs over 5 years with positive TRAb. From PBMCs, RNA was extracted and then used to make the TCR library. Guidelines of the American Thyroid Association were used to diagnose Graves' disease. Building of the TCR beta libraries involved iRepertoire HTBI primers and Arm-PCR of CDR3 regions. TCRdb ran MiXCR on the multiplex PCR reads and lists one entry per CDR3 protein. The top ten clones hold over 11% of a sample with a few hundred thousand distinct CDR3 sequences, under 25% of them seen once. Whole-study results and caveats: Persistent disease samples used TRBV28, TRBJ1-2 and TRBJ2-5 preferentially.

CDR1 and CDR2 (germline): MDHEN, SYDVKM. V lost 7 bases to trimming and J lost 4 bases; unmatched junction nucleotides: 5. The CDR3 totals 13 residues. The TCR comes from a female donor with Graves disease. The material sequenced was peripheral blood mononuclear cells (PBMCs), taken when the disease was refractory, from a patient treated with antithyroid drugs. The chain joins TRBV28 to TRBJ2-5, with 8 bases that match TRBD2. CDR3 bases: TGTGCCAGCACCCTCCTAGCGGGAGAGACCCAGTACTTC. It specifies CASTLLAGETQYF. Looking up the rest from reference TRBV28 and TRBJ2-5 gives the full variable domain: DVKVTQSSRYLVKRTGEKVFLECVQDMDHENMFWYRQDPGLGLRLIYFSYDVKMKEKGDIPEGYSVSREKKERFSLILESASTNQTSMYLCASTLLAGETQYFGPGTRLLVL.